This T cell receptor (beta chain) was sequenced during a study of blood T cell repertoires in COVID-19. Here immunoSEQ multiplex PCR was the method, and the copy in TCRdb shows in-frame clones only, minus some. This sample carries around 450,000 clones, around 90% of them seen once, and the ten largest clones take under 0.75%. Germline loops: CDR1 GTSNPN, CDR2 SVGIG (reference sequence). CDR3 length: 15 residues. Trimming cost V 0 bases and J 0 bases, with 12 bases left between them. Cohort placement rested on clinical history that participants reported themselves. Sequencing was carried out using PBMCs or T cells enriched from blood (not recorded which). This TCR was recovered from a young woman who had recovered from COVID-19. V and J are TRBV30 and TRBJ2-7, with unresolved D. CDR3 nucleotides: TGTGCCTGGAGTGTAAAACCCGCAGGCTCCTACGAGCAGTACTTC. Translated: CAWSVKPAGSYEQYF.